This TCR beta chain emerged from a study of blood T cell repertoires in COVID-19. Produced via immunoSEQ multiplex PCR; TCRdb's table is partial and in-frame only. The sample consists of 150,000 to 200,000 clones, roughly 88% of them appearing once. This CDR3 has 10 residues. Deletions cut 6 bases from V and 12 bases from J, with 14 bases between. CDR1 is DFQATT, CDR2 SNEGSKA, per germline (reference sequence). The sample consisted of peripheral blood. The V call is TRBV20-1, the J call TRBJ1-1; TRBD1 is a possible D gene (5 bases). This sequence was found in a woman under 40 with acute or convalescent COVID-19. The CDR3 reads CSAPDSGTFF. The DNA of the CDR3 is TGCAGTGCACCCGACAGTGGGACTTTCTTT.